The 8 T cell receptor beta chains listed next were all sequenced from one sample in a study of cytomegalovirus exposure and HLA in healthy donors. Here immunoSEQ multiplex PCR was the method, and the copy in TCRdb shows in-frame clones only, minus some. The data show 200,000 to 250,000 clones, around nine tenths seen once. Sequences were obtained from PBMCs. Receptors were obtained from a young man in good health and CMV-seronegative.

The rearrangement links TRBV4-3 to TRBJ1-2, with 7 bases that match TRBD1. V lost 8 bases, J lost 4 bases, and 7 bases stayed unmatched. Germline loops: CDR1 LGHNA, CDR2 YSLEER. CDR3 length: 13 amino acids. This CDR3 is CASGEGGPYGYTF. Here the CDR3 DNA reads TGCGCCAGCGGAGAAGGGGGCCCCTATGGCTACACCTTC.

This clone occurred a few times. The CDR3 nucleotides are TGTGCCAGCAGCCCAGGGACTTCGGGAGGCGAGCAGTACTTC. It translates to CASSPGTSGGEQYF. The chain is built from TRBV7-2 and TRBJ2-7; TRBD2 aligns across 7 bases. With V trimmed by 5 bases and J by 6 bases, 10 bases remained unmatched. Germline loops: CDR1 SGHTA, CDR2 FQGNSA. The CDR3 consists of 14 residues.

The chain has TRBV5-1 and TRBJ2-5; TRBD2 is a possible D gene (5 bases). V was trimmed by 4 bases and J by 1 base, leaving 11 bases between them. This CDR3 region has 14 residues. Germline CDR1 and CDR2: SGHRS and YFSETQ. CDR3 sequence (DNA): TGCGCCAGCAGCCGGGTCGAGGGCCAAGAGACCCAGTACTTC. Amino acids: CASSRVEGQETQYF.

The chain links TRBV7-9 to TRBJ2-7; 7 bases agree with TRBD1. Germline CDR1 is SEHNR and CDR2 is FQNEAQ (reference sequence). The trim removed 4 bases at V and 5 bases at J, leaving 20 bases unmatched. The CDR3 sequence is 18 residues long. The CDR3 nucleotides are TGTGCCAGCAGCTCCCCTCTGACAGGGCTCCACGCCGACCACGAGCAGTACTTC. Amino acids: CASSSPLTGLHADHEQYF. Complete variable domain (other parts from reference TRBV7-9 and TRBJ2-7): DTGVSQNPRHKITKRGQNVTFRCDPISEHNRLYWYRQTLGQGPEFLTYFQNEAQLEKSRLLSDRFSAERPKGSFSTLEIQRTEQGDSAMYLCASSSPLTGLHADHEQYFGPGTRLTVT.

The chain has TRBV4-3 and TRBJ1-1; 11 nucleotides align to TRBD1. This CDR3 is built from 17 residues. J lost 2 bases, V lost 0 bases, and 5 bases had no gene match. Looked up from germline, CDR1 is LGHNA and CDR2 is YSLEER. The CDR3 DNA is TGCGCCAGCAGCCAAGACGGGACAGGGGGGATTAACACTGAAGCTTTCTTT. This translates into CASSQDGTGGINTEAFF.

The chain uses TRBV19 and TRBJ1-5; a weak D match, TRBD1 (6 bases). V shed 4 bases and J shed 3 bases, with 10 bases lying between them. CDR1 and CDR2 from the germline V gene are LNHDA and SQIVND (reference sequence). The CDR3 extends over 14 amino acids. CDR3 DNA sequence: TGTGCCAGTAGTAGGACAGCATACAATCAGCCCCAGCATTTT. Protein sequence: CASSRTAYNQPQHF.

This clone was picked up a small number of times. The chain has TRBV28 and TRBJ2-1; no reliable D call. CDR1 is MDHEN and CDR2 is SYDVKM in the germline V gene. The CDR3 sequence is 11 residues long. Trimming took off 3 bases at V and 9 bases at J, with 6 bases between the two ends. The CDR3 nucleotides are TGTGCCAGCAGTTTGATCAGTGAGCAGTTCTTC. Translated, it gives CASSLISEQFF.

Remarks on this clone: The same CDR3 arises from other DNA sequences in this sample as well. The chain's CDR3 is CAWSRGETGNTIYF. The CDR3 coding sequence is TGTGCCTGGAGCAGGGGTGAAACTGGAAACACCATATATTTT. The V gene is TRBV30, the J gene TRBJ1-3; D may be TRBD1 (6 bases). The V gene's germline CDR1 is GTSNPN and CDR2 SVGIG (reference sequence). This CDR3 contains 14 residues. Between the trimmed V and J ends, which lost 3 bases and 2 bases, there was a span of 11 bases. The whole variable domain, filled in from reference TRBV30 and TRBJ1-3, reads SQTIHQWPATLVQPVGSPLSLECTVEGTSNPNLYWYRQAAGRGLQLLFYSVGIGQISSEVPQNLSASRPQDRQFILSSKKLLLSDSGFYLCAWSRGETGNTIYFGEGSWLTVV.